A single sample gave rise to the 26 T cell receptor beta chains below, sequenced in a study of blood T cell repertoires in COVID-19. Repertoires were generated with immunoSEQ multiplex PCR, while TCRdb's copy carries only in-frame clones and drops some. The sample includes approximately 91,000 clones, under 85% of them seen just once. Sample: peripheral blood. All receptors derive from a man between 65 and 85 years old with acute or convalescent COVID-19.

This clone was detected only a few times. J is TRBJ2-5 and V is TRBV5-1; 11 positions agree with TRBD1. J lost 5 bases, V lost 3 bases, and 12 bases had no gene match. CDR1 SGHRS and CDR2 YFSETQ come from the germline V gene. The CDR3 covers 17 residues. The CDR3 spells CASSSGQRTGGWETQYF. CDR3 in DNA: TGCGCCAGCAGCTCCGGGCAACGGACAGGGGGCTGGGAGACCCAGTACTTC.

This chain joins TRBV6-1 and TRBJ1-4; D not certain. Germline-derived CDR1 and CDR2 are MNHNS and SASEGT. The CDR3 has 14 residues. Trimming pared 1 base from V and 11 bases from J, leaving 14 bases between. Written as DNA, the CDR3 is TGTGCCAGCAGTGAAGGGCCATTCGTGGCCAAACTGTTTTTT. This translates into CASSEGPFVAKLFF.

The V gene is TRBV2, the J gene TRBJ2-1; D may be TRBD2 (5 bases). Germline V lookup: CDR1 SNHLY, CDR2 FYNNEI. The CDR3 sequence is 15 residues long. V lost 4 bases and J lost 0, with 10 bases in between. This chain's CDR3 is CASSALEGSYNEQFF. Written as DNA, the CDR3 is TGTGCCAGCAGTGCCCTCGAGGGCTCCTACAATGAGCAGTTCTTC.

This chain connects TRBV11-2 to TRBJ2-3; 10 bases map to TRBD2. After removal of 0 bases from V and 4 bases from J, the junction contained 7 bases not matched to a gene. The germline V gene has CDR1 SGHAT and CDR2 FQNNGV. The CDR3 is 17 residues long. CDR3 nucleotide sequence: TGTGCCAGCAGCTTAGATCCTAGCGGGAGACCCCCAGATACGCAGTATTTT. Translating gives CASSLDPSGRPPDTQYF.

CDR3 bases: TGCGCCAGCAGCTTCGAGAATAGTTACAATGAGCAGTTCTTC. Protein product: CASSFENSYNEQFF. The V call is TRBV5-1, the J call TRBJ2-1; D unresolved. The germline CDR1 and CDR2 sequences are SGHRS and YFSETQ. V shed 2 bases and J shed 4 bases, with 10 bases lying between them. The CDR3 is 14 residues long.

J is TRBJ2-4 and V is TRBV28; 8 bases line up with TRBD1. The CDR3 is 13 amino acids. Trimming at V came to 6 bases and at J to 8 bases, leaving 6 bases not matched to a gene. Germline lookup yields CDR1 MDHEN and CDR2 SYDVKM. The CDR3: CASSPGGLDIQYF. The CDR3, as DNA: TGTGCCAGCAGCCCAGGGGGCTTGGACATTCAGTACTTC.

The chain uses TRBV12-3 or TRBV12-4 and TRBJ2-7; 7 nucleotides match TRBD2. CDR3 length: 12 residues. V was clipped by 11 bases and J by 2 bases; unmatched bases: 6. The CDR3 DNA reads TGTGCCTGCCACGGACTAGCCTACGAGCAGTACTTC. It codes for CACHGLAYEQYF.

This chain uses TRBV29-1 with TRBJ1-4, with TRBD1 as a possible D gene (5 bases). V lost 4 bases to trimming and J lost 0 bases, with 9 bases between them. Per germline, CDR1 SQVTM and CDR2 ANQGSEA. This CDR3 contains 14 residues. The CDR3 bases are TGCAGCGTTGGACAGACGGCAACTAATGAAAAACTGTTTTTT. It codes for CSVGQTATNEKLFF.

The chain combines TRBV5-1 with TRBJ1-5; the D gene is possibly TRBD1 (5 bases). The CDR3 is 14 residues long. From germline, CDR1 is SGHRS and CDR2 YFSETQ. V was shortened by 2 bases and J by 2 bases, with 8 bases between the two germline ends. The CDR3 nucleotides are TGCGCCAGCAGCTTAGGAGGGGGCAATCAGCCCCAGCATTTT. Translated, it gives CASSLGGGNQPQHF.

In nucleotides, the CDR3 is TGTGCCAGCACTCTGGGGCTGGAGGGCTACACCTTC. This gives the protein CASTLGLEGYTF. The chain is built from TRBV3-1 (or the pseudogene TRBV3-2) and TRBJ1-2; D perhaps matches TRBD1 (5 bases). The ends were cut back, 7 bases at V and 8 bases at J, with 14 bases in the middle. The CDR3 contains 12 residues. In germline, CDR1 is LGHDT, CDR2 YNNKEL (reference sequence).

This clone turned up a few times. The chain is built from TRBV15 and TRBJ1-6; weak D call: TRBD1 (5 bases). Trimming removed 3 bases at V and 11 bases at J, with 14 bases between. The CDR3 contains 14 residues. Germline lookup yields CDR1 LNHNV and CDR2 YYDKDF (reference sequence). The CDR3 protein is CATSRAGRRPPLHF. The CDR3 coding sequence is TGTGCCACCAGCAGGGCAGGGAGGCGGCCACCCCTCCACTTT.

This clone has a single count. The V gene is TRBV28, the J gene TRBJ2-1; 10 bases align to TRBD2. CDR3 length equals 15 residues. Losses at the gene ends were 7 bases for V and 2 bases for J; bases not matched to a gene: 5. CDR1 MDHEN and CDR2 SYDVKM come from the germline V gene. As DNA, the CDR3 is TGTGCCAGCATTATAGCGGGAGGCCCCTACAATGAGCAGTTCTTC. As protein: CASIIAGGPYNEQFF.

This sequence joins TRBV7-3 and TRBJ2-2; the D gene is possibly TRBD2 (5 bases). CDR1 is SGHTA, CDR2 FQGTGA, per germline. V was cut by 0 bases and J by 6 bases, with 8 bases left in between. The CDR3 sequence is 14 residues long. In DNA form, the CDR3 reads TGTGCCAGCAGCTTAACACTAGTCTCCGGGGAGCTGTTTTTT. This codes for CASSLTLVSGELFF.

The genes are TRBV13 and TRBJ2-5; 9 positions match TRBD2. After removal of 2 bases from V and 2 bases from J, the junction contained 3 bases not matched to a gene. CDR3 length: 15 residues. Germline CDR1 and CDR2: PRHDT and FYEKMQ (reference sequence). The CDR3 DNA reads TGTGCCAGCAGCTTAAGGCTAGCGGGACAAGAGACCCAGTACTTC. This encodes CASSLRLAGQETQYF.

This clone was picked up a small number of times. The genes are TRBV29-1 and TRBJ2-7, with D possibly matching TRBD1 (6 bases). The CDR3 runs to 12 residues. With 4 bases removed from V and 1 base from J, the gap between germline ends came to 8 bases. Germline values: CDR1 SQVTM, CDR2 ANQGSEA. For the CDR3, the DNA is TGCAGCGTTGTTGGACAGTCCTACGAGCAGTACTTC. Protein product: CSVVGQSYEQYF.

The chain has TRBV19 and TRBJ1-1; the D gene is possibly TRBD1 (6 bases). This CDR3 comprises 13 residues. Trimming removed 4 bases from V and 1 base from J, with 7 bases in between. Germline lookup yields CDR1 LNHDA and CDR2 SQIVND (reference sequence). The CDR3 here is CASSKTGNTEAFF. The CDR3 coding sequence is TGTGCCAGTAGTAAGACAGGGAACACTGAAGCTTTCTTT. Together with reference TRBV19 and TRBJ1-1, the CDR3 gives the full variable domain: DGGITQSPKYLFRKEGQNVTLSCEQNLNHDAMYWYRQDPGQGLRLIYYSQIVNDFQKGDIAEGYSVSREKKESFPLTVTSAQKNPTAFYLCASSKTGNTEAFFGQGTRLTVV.

The V and J genes are TRBV10-3 and TRBJ2-1, with TRBD2 identical over 7 bases. CDR1 ENHRY and CDR2 SYGVKD come from the germline V gene. This CDR3 comprises 13 residues. The V and J ends lost 2 bases and 10 bases, in that order; junction bases with no gene match: 5. CDR3 sequence (DNA): TGTGCCATCAGTGAGGTAGCGGGTCGGGAGCAGTTCTTC. This codes for CAISEVAGREQFF.

The rearrangement links TRBV15 to TRBJ1-1; 8 bases match TRBD1. The ends lost 2 bases at V and 5 bases at J; junction bases unmatched: 7. CDR1 is LNHNV and CDR2 is YYDKDF in the germline V gene (reference sequence). The CDR3 totals 15 residues. The CDR3 loop is CATSRTGGPGTEAFF. Written as DNA, the CDR3 is TGTGCCACCAGCAGAACAGGGGGGCCTGGGACTGAAGCTTTCTTT. The whole variable domain, remainder taken from reference TRBV15 and TRBJ1-1, is DAMVIQNPRYQVTQFGKPVTLSCSQTLNHNVMYWYQQKSSQAPKLLFHYYDKDFNNEADTPDNFQSRRPNTSFCFLDIRSPGLGDTAMYLCATSRTGGPGTEAFFGQGTRLTVV.

The genes are TRBV20-1 and TRBJ2-5; D is undetermined. Germline values: CDR1 DFQATT, CDR2 SNEGSKA (reference sequence). Deletions cut 1 base from V and 10 bases from J, with 10 bases between. The CDR3 covers 11 residues. The CDR3 nucleotides read TGCAGTGCTAGAGGGCCGCAGGTCCAGTACTTC. Protein: CSARGPQVQYF.

The V and J genes are TRBV28 and TRBJ1-6, with D unresolved. This CDR3 region has 16 residues. With 6 bases removed from V and 7 bases from J, the gap between germline ends came to 19 bases. In germline, CDR1 is MDHEN, CDR2 SYDVKM. The CDR3 is CASSRWRRTVNSPLHF. DNA for the CDR3: TGTGCCAGCAGCCGGTGGAGGAGGACGGTAAATTCACCCCTCCACTTT.

The chain carries TRBV6-1 and TRBJ1-1, with 8 bases that match TRBD1. CDR1 MNHNS and CDR2 SASEGT come from the germline V gene. V shed 3 bases, J shed 5 bases, and the junction held 8 bases outside the gene matches. This CDR3 spans 15 amino acids. CDR3 bases: TGTGCCAGCAGTGAGGCAGGGGGCAGGCTGACTGAAGCTTTCTTT. It is translated as CASSEAGGRLTEAFF.

The chain recombines TRBV6-1 with TRBJ1-1; no clear D. CDR1 MNHNS and CDR2 SASEGT come from the germline V gene. This CDR3 is 15 amino acids long. V lost 0 bases to trimming and J lost 5 bases, with 13 bases between them. In DNA form, the CDR3 reads TGTGCCAGCAGTGAAGCCACTAAACTTGGGACTGAAGCTTTCTTT. Translated, it gives CASSEATKLGTEAFF.

The chain recombines TRBV29-1 with TRBJ2-7, with 8 positions matching TRBD2. V was clipped by 3 bases and J by 5 bases; unmatched bases: 30. The germline V gene has CDR1 SQVTM and CDR2 ANQGSEA. CDR3 length: 21 residues. Here the CDR3 reads CSVEGRDGVTVFLAGPDEQYF. As DNA, the CDR3 is TGCAGCGTTGAGGGGCGGGACGGAGTGACGGTGTTTCTAGCGGGCCCTGACGAGCAGTACTTC.

The CDR3 nucleotides read TGTGCCAGCAGCTCAGGGACAGGGAACACAGATACGCAGTATTTT. It is translated as CASSSGTGNTDTQYF. The chain has TRBV7-9 and TRBJ2-3, with 9 bases lining up with TRBD1. Germline CDR1 is SEHNR and CDR2 is FQNEAQ (reference sequence). V lost 4 bases and J lost 2; bases outside the gene matches: 4. This CDR3 has 15 residues. The variable domain in full, with the rest retrieved from reference TRBV7-9 and TRBJ2-3, is DTGVSQNPRHKITKRGQNVTFRCDPISEHNRLYWYRQTLGQGPEFLTYFQNEAQLEKSRLLSDRFSAERPKGSFSTLEIQRTEQGDSAMYLCASSSGTGNTDTQYFGPGTRLTVL.

This clone has just a few counts. The rearrangement uses TRBV5-6 and TRBJ2-3; TRBD2 is a possible D gene (7 bases). The germline CDR1 and CDR2 sequences are SGHDT and YYEEEE. CDR3 length equals 13 residues. The V end lost 4 bases, the J end lost 13 bases, and 19 bases lay between the germline ends. The CDR3 nucleotides read TGTGCCAGCAGCCCAGGAGCGGGACAACTAAAGTATTTT. Translating it yields CASSPGAGQLKYF.

The chain combines TRBV11-3 with TRBJ2-2; 7 nucleotides agree with TRBD1. Trimming removed 5 bases from V and 3 bases from J; junction bases left unmatched: 9. From germline, CDR1 is SGHNT and CDR2 YENEEA. CDR3 size: 16 residues. CDR3 sequence reads: CASSPSGGMDTGELFF. CDR3 coding DNA: TGTGCCAGCAGCCCATCAGGGGGTATGGACACCGGGGAGCTGTTTTTT.